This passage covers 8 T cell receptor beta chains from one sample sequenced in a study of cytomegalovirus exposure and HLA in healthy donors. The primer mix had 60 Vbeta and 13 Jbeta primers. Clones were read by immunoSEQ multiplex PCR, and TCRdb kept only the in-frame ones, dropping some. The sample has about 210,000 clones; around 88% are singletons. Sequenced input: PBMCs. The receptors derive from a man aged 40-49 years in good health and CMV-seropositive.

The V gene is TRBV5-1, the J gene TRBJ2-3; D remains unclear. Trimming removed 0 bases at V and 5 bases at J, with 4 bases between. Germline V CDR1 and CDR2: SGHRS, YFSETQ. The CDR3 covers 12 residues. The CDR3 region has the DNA TGCGCCAGCAGCTTGGCCAAAGATACGCAGTATTTT. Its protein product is CASSLAKDTQYF.

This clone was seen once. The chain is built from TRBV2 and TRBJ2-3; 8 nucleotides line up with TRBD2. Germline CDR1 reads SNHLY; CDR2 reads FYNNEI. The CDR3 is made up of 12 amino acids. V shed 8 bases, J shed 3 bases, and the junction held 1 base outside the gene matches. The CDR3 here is CASREGTDTQYF. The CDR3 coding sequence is TGTGCCAGCCGGGAGGGAACAGATACGCAGTATTTT.

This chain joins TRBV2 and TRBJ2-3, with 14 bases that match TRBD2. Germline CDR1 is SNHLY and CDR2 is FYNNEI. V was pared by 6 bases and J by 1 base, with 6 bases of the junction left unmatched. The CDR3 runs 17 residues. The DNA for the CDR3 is TGTGCCAGCAGCGGACTAGCGGGAGGTCTCGGCACAGATACGCAGTATTTT. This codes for CASSGLAGGLGTDTQYF. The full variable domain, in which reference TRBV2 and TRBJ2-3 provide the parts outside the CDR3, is EPEVTQTPSHQVTQMGQEVILRCVPISNHLYFYWYRQILGQKVEFLVSFYNNEISEKSEIFDDQFSVERPDGSNFTLKIRSTKLEDSAMYFCASSGLAGGLGTDTQYFGPGTRLTVL.

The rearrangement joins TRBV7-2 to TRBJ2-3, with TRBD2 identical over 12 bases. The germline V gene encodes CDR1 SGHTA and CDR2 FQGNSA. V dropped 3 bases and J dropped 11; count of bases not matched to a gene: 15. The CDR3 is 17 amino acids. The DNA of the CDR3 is TGTGCCAGCAGCTTGACTAGCGGGAGAGGGGTAGGGGAGTGGCAGTATTTT. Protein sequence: CASSLTSGRGVGEWQYF.

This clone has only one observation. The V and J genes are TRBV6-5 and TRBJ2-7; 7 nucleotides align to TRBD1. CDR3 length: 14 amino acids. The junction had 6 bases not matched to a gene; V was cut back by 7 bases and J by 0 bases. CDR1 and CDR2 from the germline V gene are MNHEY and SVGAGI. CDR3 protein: CASKEGQFSYEQYF. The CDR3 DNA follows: TGTGCCAGCAAAGAGGGACAGTTCTCCTACGAGCAGTACTTC.

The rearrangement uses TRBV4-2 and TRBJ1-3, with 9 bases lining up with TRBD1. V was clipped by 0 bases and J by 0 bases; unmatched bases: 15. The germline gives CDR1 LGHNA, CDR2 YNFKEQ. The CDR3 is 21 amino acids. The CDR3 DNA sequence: TGTGCCAGCAGCCAAGAGAGGACGGGACAGGGACTCCTTTCCTCTGGAAACACCATATATTTT. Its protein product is CASSQERTGQGLLSSGNTIYF.

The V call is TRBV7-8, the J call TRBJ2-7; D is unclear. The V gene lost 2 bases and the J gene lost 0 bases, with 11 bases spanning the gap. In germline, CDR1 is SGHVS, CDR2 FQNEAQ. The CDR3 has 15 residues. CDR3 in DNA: TGTGCCAGCAGCTTAACCGACTCCTCCTCCTACGAGCAGTACTTC. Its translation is CASSLTDSSSYEQYF.

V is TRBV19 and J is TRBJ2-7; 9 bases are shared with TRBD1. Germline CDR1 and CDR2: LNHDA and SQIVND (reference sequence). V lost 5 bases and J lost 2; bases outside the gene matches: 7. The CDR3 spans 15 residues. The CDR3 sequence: CASSVGTGWTYEQYF. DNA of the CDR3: TGTGCCAGTAGTGTGGGGACAGGGTGGACCTACGAGCAGTACTTC.